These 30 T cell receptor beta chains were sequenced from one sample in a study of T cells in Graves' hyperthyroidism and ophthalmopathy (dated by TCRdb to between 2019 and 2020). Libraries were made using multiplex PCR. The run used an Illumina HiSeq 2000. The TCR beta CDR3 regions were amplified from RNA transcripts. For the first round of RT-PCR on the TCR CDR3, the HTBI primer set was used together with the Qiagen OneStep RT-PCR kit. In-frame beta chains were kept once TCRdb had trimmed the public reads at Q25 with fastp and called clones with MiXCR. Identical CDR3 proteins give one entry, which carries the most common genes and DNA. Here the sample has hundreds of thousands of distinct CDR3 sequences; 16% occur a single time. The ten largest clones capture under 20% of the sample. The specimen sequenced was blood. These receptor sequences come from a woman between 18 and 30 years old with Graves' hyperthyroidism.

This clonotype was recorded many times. The CDR3 loop is CASSQEEAGGNEQFF. CDR3 nucleotide sequence: TGTGCCAGCAGTCAGGAAGAGGCCGGGGGGAATGAGCAGTTCTTC. V and J are TRBV2 and TRBJ2-1; 7 bases match TRBD2. Germline loops: CDR1 SNHLY, CDR2 FYNNEI. Trimming at V came to 5 bases and at J to 7 bases, leaving 11 bases not matched to a gene. The CDR3 is 15 amino acids.

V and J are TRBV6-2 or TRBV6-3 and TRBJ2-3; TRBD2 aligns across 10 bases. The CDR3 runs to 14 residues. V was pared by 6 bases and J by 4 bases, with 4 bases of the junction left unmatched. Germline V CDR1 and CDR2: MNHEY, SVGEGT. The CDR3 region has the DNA TGTGCCAGCAGCCTAGCGGGAGTCTCAGATACGCAGTATTTT. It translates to CASSLAGVSDTQYF.

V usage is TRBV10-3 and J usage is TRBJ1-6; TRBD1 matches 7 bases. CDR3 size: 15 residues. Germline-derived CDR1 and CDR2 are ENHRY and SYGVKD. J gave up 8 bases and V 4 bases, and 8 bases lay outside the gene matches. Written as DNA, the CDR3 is TGTGCCATCAGTGCCAGAGACAGGGTAGATTCACCCCTCCACTTT. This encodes CAISARDRVDSPLHF.

The CDR3 region is CASSRNIEQETQYF. DNA for the CDR3: TGTGCCAGCAGCCGCAATATTGAGCAAGAGACCCAGTACTTC. V usage is TRBV12-3 or TRBV12-4 and J usage is TRBJ2-5; D is unclear. The CDR3 spans 14 residues. The V gene lost 6 bases and the J gene lost 2 bases, with 13 bases spanning the gap.

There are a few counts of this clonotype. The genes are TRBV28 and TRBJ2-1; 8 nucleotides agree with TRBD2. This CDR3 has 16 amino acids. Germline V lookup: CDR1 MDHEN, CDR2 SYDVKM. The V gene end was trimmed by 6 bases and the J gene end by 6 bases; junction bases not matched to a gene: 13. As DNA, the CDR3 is TGTGCCAGCAGCCTAAGGGCCGCCGGGAGGGGCAATGAGCAGTTCTTC. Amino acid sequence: CASSLRAAGRGNEQFF.

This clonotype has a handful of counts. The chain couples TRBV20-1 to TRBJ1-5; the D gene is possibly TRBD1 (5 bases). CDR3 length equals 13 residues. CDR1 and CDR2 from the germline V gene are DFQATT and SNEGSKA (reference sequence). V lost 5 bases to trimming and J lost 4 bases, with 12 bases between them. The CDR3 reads CSAPGGGNQPQHF. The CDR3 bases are TGCAGTGCTCCCGGGGGTGGGAATCAGCCCCAGCATTTT.

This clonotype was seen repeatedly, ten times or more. The CDR3 sequence: CASSEALPGTEAFF. The CDR3 region has the DNA TGTGCCAGCAGTGAAGCGCTTCCAGGCACTGAAGCTTTCTTT. The chain carries TRBV2 and TRBJ1-1; D is uncertain. The V gene's germline CDR1 is SNHLY and CDR2 FYNNEI. This CDR3 has 14 amino acids. V lost 0 bases and J lost 4, with 9 bases in between.

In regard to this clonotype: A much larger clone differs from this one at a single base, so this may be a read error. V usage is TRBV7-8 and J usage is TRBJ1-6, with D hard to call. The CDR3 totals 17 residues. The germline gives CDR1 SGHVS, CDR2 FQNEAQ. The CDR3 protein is CASSPSEAGSYNSPHHF. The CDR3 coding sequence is TGTGCCAGCAGCCCTTCCGAGGCGGGATCCTATAATTCACCCCACCACTTT.

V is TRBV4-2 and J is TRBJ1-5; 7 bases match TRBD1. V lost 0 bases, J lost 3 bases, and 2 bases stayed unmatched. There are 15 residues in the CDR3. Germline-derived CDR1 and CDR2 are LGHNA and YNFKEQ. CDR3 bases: TGTGCCAGCAGCCAAGAGACAGGGTTCAATCAGCCCCAGCATTTT. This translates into CASSQETGFNQPQHF.

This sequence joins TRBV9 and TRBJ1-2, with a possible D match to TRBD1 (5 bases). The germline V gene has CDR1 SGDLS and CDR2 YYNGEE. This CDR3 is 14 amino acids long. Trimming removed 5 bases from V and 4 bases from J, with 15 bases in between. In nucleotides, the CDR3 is TGTGCCAGCAGTCAAAGTGGGGGGTCCTATGGCTACACCTTC. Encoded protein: CASSQSGGSYGYTF.

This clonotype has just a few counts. The CDR3 coding sequence is TGTGCCAGCAGCCCCGGGACACTAGGAAACACCATATATTTT. The encoded protein is CASSPGTLGNTIYF. The V gene is TRBV7-9, the J gene TRBJ1-3, with D tentatively TRBD1 (6 bases). V was trimmed by 5 bases and J by 4 bases, leaving 12 bases between them. CDR3 length equals 14 residues. The germline CDR1 and CDR2 sequences are SEHNR and FQNEAQ (reference sequence).

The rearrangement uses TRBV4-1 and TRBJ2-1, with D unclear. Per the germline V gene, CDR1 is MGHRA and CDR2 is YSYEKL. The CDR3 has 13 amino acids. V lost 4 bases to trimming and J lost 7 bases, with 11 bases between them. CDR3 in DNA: TGCGCCAGCAGCCCCGCAGACCGGAATGAGCAGTTCTTC. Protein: CASSPADRNEQFF.

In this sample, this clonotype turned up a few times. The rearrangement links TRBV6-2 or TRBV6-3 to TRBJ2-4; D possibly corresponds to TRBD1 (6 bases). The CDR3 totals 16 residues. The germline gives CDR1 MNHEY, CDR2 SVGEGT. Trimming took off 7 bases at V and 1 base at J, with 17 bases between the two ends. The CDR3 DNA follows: TGTGCCAGCAATCCTGGATGGACAGAGGCCAAAAACATTCAGTACTTC. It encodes CASNPGWTEAKNIQYF.

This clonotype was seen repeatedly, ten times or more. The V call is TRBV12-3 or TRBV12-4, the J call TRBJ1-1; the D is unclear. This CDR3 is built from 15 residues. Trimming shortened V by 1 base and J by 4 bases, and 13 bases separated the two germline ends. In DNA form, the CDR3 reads TGTGCCAGCAGTTTAGAATCTGGGGTATTCACTGAAGCTTTCTTT. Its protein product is CASSLESGVFTEAFF.

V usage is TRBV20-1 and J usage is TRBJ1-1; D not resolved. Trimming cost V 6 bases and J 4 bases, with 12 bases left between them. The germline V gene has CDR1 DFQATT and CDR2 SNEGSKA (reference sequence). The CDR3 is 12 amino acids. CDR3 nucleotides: TGCAGTGCGTACCGCCGGAGCACTGAAGCTTTCTTT. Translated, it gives CSAYRRSTEAFF.

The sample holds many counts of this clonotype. The CDR3 sequence is CASSPTNVGLAGVATDTQYF. In DNA form, the CDR3 reads TGTGCCAGCAGCCCAACAAATGTCGGACTAGCGGGAGTAGCGACAGATACGCAGTATTTT. The chain has TRBV7-8 and TRBJ2-3; 13 bases map to TRBD2. In germline, CDR1 is SGHVS, CDR2 FQNEAQ. This CDR3 is built from 20 residues. V lost 5 bases, J lost 3 bases, and 17 bases stayed unmatched.

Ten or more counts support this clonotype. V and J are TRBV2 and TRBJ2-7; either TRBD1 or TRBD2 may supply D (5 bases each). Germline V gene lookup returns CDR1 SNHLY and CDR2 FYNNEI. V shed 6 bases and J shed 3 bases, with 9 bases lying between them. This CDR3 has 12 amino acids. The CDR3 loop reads CASSRGDYEQYF. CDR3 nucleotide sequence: TGTGCCAGCAGCCGAGGGGACTACGAGCAGTACTTC. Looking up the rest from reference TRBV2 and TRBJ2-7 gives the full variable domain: EPEVTQTPSHQVTQMGQEVILRCVPISNHLYFYWYRQILGQKVEFLVSFYNNEISEKSEIFDDQFSVERPDGSNFTLKIRSTKLEDSAMYFCASSRGDYEQYFGPGTRLTVT.

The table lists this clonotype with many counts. This CDR3 reads CASSESAGTYNEQFF. The DNA of the CDR3 is TGTGCCAGCAGTGAATCGGCAGGGACTTACAATGAGCAGTTCTTC. The chain links TRBV6-1 to TRBJ2-1, with D possibly being TRBD2 (6 bases). Deletions cut 2 bases from V and 4 bases from J, with 12 bases between. The CDR3 sequence is 15 residues long. Per the germline V gene, CDR1 is MNHNS and CDR2 is SASEGT.

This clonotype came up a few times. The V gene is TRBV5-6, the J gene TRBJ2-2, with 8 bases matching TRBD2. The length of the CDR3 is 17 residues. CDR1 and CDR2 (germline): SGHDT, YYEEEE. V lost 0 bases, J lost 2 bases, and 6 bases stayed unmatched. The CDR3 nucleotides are TGTGCCAGCAGCTTGGAGGCGGGAGGCCGTAACACCGGGGAGCTGTTTTTT. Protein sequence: CASSLEAGGRNTGELFF.

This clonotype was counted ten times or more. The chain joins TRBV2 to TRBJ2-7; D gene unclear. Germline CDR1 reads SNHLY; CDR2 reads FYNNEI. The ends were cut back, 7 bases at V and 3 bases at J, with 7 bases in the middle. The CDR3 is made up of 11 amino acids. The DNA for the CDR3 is TGTGCCAGCAACCTCATCTACGAGCAGTACTTC. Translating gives CASNLIYEQYF.

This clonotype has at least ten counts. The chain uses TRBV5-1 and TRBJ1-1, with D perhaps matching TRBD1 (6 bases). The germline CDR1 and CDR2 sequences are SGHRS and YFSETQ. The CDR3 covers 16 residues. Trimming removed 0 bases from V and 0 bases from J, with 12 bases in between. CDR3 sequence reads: CASSLVGGGLNTEAFF. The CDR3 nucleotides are TGCGCCAGCAGCTTGGTTGGGGGCGGTCTGAACACTGAAGCTTTCTTT.

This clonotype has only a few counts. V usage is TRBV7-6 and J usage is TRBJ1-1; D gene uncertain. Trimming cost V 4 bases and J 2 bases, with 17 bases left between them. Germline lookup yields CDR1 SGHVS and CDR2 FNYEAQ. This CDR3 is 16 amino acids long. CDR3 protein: CASSSIVGGLNTEAFF. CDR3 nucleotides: TGTGCCAGCAGCTCGATCGTTGGCGGCCTCAACACTGAAGCTTTCTTT.

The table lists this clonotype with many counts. Here the CDR3 reads CASSLGPWYEQYF. The DNA of the CDR3 is TGTGCCAGCAGTTTAGGCCCGTGGTACGAGCAGTACTTC. The V gene is TRBV27, the J gene TRBJ2-7, with no clear D. The CDR3 has 13 amino acids. From germline, CDR1 is MNHEY and CDR2 SMNVEV (reference sequence). Deletions cut 2 bases from V and 4 bases from J, with 9 bases between.

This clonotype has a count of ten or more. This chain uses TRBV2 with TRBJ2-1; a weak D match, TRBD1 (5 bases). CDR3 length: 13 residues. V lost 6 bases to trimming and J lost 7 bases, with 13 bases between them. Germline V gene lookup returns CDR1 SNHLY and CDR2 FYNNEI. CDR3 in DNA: TGTGCCAGCAGAAACGACCAGGGTAATGAGCAGTTCTTC. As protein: CASRNDQGNEQFF.

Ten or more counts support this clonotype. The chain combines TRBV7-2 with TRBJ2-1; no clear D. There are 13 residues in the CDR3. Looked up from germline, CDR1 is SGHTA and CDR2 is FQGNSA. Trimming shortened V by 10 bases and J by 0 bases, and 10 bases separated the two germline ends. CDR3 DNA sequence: TGTGCCACCGGCGGAAGCTCCTACAATGAGCAGTTCTTC. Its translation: CATGGSSYNEQFF.

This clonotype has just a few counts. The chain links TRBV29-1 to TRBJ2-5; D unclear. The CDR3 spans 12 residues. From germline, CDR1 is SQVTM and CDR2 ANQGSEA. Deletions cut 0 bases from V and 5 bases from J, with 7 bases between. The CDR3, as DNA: TGCAGCGTTGAAGAGACACGGGAGACCCAGTACTTC. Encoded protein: CSVEETRETQYF. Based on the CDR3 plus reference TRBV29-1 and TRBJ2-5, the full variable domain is SAVISQKPSRDICQRGTSLTIQCQVDSQVTMMFWYRQQPGQSLTLIATANQGSEATYESGFVIDKFPISRPNLTFSTLTVSNMSPEDSSIYLCSVEETRETQYFGPGTRLLVL.

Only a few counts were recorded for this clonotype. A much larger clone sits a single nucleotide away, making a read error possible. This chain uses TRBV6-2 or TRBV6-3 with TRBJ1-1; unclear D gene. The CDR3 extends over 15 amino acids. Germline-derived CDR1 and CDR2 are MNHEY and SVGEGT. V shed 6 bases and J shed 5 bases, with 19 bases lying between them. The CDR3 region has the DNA TGTGCCAGCAGCCCCAAGGCGGGTAGGGAGACTGAAGCTTTCTTT. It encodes CASSPKAGRETEAFF.

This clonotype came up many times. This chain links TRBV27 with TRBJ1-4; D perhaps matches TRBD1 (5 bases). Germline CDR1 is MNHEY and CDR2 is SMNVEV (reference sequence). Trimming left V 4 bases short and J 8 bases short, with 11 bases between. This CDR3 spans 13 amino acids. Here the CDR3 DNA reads TGTGCCAGCAGTTACGGGACTAGGGAAAAACTGTTTTTT. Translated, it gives CASSYGTREKLFF.

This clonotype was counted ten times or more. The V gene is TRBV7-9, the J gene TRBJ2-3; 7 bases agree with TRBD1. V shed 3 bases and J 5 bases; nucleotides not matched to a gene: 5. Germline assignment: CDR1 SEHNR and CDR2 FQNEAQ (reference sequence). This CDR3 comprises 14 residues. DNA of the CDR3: TGTGCCAGCAGCTTCTCAGGGGGAAGAGATACGCAGTATTTT. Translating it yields CASSFSGGRDTQYF.

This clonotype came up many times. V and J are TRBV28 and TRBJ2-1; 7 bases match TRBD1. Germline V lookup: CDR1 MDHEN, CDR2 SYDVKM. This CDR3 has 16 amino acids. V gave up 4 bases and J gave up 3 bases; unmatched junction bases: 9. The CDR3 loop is CASSSPGDSYYNEQFF. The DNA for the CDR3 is TGTGCCAGCAGTTCCCCAGGGGACAGCTACTACAATGAGCAGTTCTTC.